This T cell receptor (beta chain) was observed in a study of human T cells and chemical hapten exposure. Study context: Patch tests put 0.01% DPC on the upper back, and the results were checked at 6 days. The variation in per-sample TCR yields arose mainly from small differences in pooled library volumes.

From the RACE reads, TCRdb called clonotypes with MiXCR, one entry per CDR3 protein. This sample has approximately 92,000 distinct CDR3 sequences; more than 9.5% occur once, and the top ten carry more than 3%. General study results and limits: There were significantly more large CDR3 similarity clusters among expanded TCRs than among controls.

Concerning this clonotype: Its antigen is unidentified.

As for time point: patch test 2, 6 weeks after DPC sensitization. The treatment is: therapeutic diphenylcyclopropenone sensitization with weekly scalp DPC. Sequences were derived from whole blood, sampled in connection with sensitization to the hapten diphenylcyclopropenone (DPC). The origin of this receptor is a woman aged 40 to 50 with alopecia areata. Some clones in this sample may be carry-over from other donors' samples.

The CDR3 DNA sequence: TGTGCCAGCACTGATCAGCCCCAGCATTTT. It translates to CASTDQPQHF. This chain uses TRBV12-3 or TRBV12-4 with TRBJ1-5; D unresolved. V shed 7 bases and J shed 5 bases, with 3 bases lying between them. This CDR3 region has 10 residues.